Below, 5 T cell receptor beta chains from the same sample are listed, as sequenced in a study of monozygotic twins with inflammatory bowel disease. For each CDR3 protein, TCRdb gives one entry from its re-call of the 5' RACE reads, without DNA. The listing records more than 95,000 distinct CDR3 sequences. The sequencing sample was made of blood. Source of these receptors: a human donor with ulcerative colitis or Crohn's disease, or a healthy co-twin of an affected twin (not recorded which).

This rearrangement joins TRBV29-1 to TRBJ2-3; TCRdb reports TRBD1, a call that lacks DNA to check it against. The CDR3 length is 16 residues. CDR1 is SQVTM, CDR2 ANQGSEA, per germline. CDR3 region: CSVEEWGAYSTDTQYF.

V is TRBV5-1 and J is TRBJ2-1; without DNA, the TCRdb call of TRBD2 cannot be checked. Germline CDR1 SGHRS, CDR2 YFSETQ. The CDR3 covers 15 residues. CDR3 sequence: CASSLISGSLGEQFF.

The chain carries TRBV7-2 and TRBJ1-1; TCRdb's assignment of TRBD1 cannot be checked, as there is no DNA. The germline gives CDR1 SGHTA, CDR2 FQGNSA. CDR3 size: 14 residues. The CDR3 loop is CASRGQRMNTEAFF.

The rearrangement joins TRBV21-1 to TRBJ2-1. TRBV21-1 is noted as a pseudogene. The CDR3 spans 12 residues. This CDR3 is CASSKGSFKEFF.

The J gene is TRBJ2-1, the V gene TRBV12-3 or TRBV12-4; TCRdb's D gene call, TRBD2, goes unchecked for lack of DNA. The CDR3 totals 14 residues. CDR3 protein: CASMVRGRYNEQFF.